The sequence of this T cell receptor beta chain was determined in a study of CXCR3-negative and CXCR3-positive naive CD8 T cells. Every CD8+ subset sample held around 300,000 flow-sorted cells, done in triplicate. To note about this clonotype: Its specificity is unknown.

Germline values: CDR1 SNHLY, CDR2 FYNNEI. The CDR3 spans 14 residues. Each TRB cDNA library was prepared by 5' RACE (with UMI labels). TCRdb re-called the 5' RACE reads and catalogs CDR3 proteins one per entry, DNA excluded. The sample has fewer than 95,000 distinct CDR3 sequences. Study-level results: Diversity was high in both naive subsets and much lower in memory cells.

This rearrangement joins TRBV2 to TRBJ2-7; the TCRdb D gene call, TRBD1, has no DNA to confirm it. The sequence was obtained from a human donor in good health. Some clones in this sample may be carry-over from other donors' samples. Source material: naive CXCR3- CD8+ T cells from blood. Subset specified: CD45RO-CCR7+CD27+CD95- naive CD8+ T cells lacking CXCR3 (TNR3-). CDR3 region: CASSERQGAHEQYF.